Listed below are T cell receptor beta chains from one sample, sequenced in a study of cytomegalovirus exposure and HLA in healthy donors. Only in-frame clones appear in the TCRdb table, and some are missing; sequencing was by immunoSEQ multiplex PCR. The repertoire holds over 150,000 clones, with 77% as singletons. Specimen: PBMCs. The receptors originated from a woman aged 55-70 years in good health and CMV-seropositive. The CDR3 runs from the conserved cysteine through the conserved F or W. The D gene is left open where the match is weak. Only part of the rows carry a size: once, few, many, or a class if the clone is expanded.

TRBJ2-7,TRBV5-1,TRBD2,.,CASSSGLAGAPFSNEQYF,TGCGCCAGCAGCTCGGGACTAGCGGGGGCCCCCTTTTCAAACGAGCAGTACTTC
TRBJ2-7,TRBV2,.,.,CASRRDTVHYEQYF,TGTGCCAGCAGGAGAGACACCGTTCACTACGAGCAGTACTTC
TRBJ2-6,TRBV7-3,.,.,CASSLTTVAGANGLTF,TGTGCCAGCAGCTTAACGACCGTTGCTGGGGCCAACGGCCTGACTTTC
TRBJ2-1,TRBV28,TRBD2,.,CASSGGRPRGYNEQFF,TGTGCCAGCAGTGGCGGGAGGCCCAGGGGATACAATGAGCAGTTCTTC
TRBJ2-2,TRBV7-2,TRBD1,.,CASSLTGFTGELFF,TGTGCCAGCAGCTTGACAGGGTTCACCGGGGAGCTGTTTTTT
TRBJ1-1,TRBV7-6,TRBD1,few,CASSLQGDTEAFF,TGTGCCAGCAGCTTACAGGGGGACACTGAAGCTTTCTTT
TRBJ1-2,TRBV7-3,TRBD1,.,CASSLDPGGWDGYTF,TGTGCCAGCAGCCTCGATCCAGGGGGCTGGGATGGCTACACCTTC
TRBJ2-1,TRBV29-1,.,.,CSVKSEVIGFF,TGCAGCGTGAAATCGGAGGTTATCGGGTTCTTC
TRBJ1-1,TRBV7-3,.,.,CASSLQENTEAFF,TGTGCCAGCAGCTTACAGGAGAACACTGAAGCTTTCTTT
TRBJ1-2,TRBV6-4,.,.,CATLRANIRGYGYTF,TGTGCCACCCTTCGCGCTAACATACGGGGCTATGGCTACACCTTC
TRBJ2-7,TRBV7-9,TRBD1,.,CASSSPTGGEYEQYF,TGTGCCAGCAGTTCTCCGACAGGGGGCGAGTACGAGCAGTACTTC
TRBJ2-5,TRBV27,TRBD2,few,CASSPSGRYQETQYF,TGTGCCAGCAGCCCTAGCGGGAGGTACCAAGAGACCCAGTACTTC
TRBJ2-7,TRBV4-3,.,.,CASSQDWAGAYEQYF,TGCGCCAGCAGCCAAGATTGGGCAGGGGCCTACGAGCAGTACTTC
TRBJ2-2,TRBV7-9,.,few,CASRSGTGELFF,TGTGCCAGCAGGTCGGGCACCGGGGAGCTGTTTTTT
TRBJ2-5,TRBV5-1,TRBD2,once,CASSLAPGAGGLETQYF,TGCGCCAGCAGCTTGGCCCCGGGGGCGGGAGGTCTGGAGACCCAGTACTTC
TRBJ1-1,TRBV4-1,.,.,CASSQGVPNTEAFF,TGCGCCAGCAGCCAAGGCGTCCCGAACACTGAAGCTTTCTTT
TRBJ1-3,TRBV9,.,.,CASSVGQGRAGNTIYF,TGTGCCAGCAGCGTAGGTCAGGGGAGGGCTGGAAACACCATATATTTT
TRBJ2-7,TRBV7-9,.,.,CASSLDSGSYEQYF,TGTGCCAGCAGCTTAGACAGCGGCTCCTACGAGCAGTACTTC
TRBJ2-2,TRBV27,.,few,CASSRYSGSNTGELFF,TGTGCCAGCAGTAGATATAGCGGCTCGAACACCGGGGAGCTGTTTTTT
TRBJ2-3,TRBV2,TRBD2,.,CASSSGGDTDTQYF,TGTGCCAGCAGTAGCGGGGGAGACACAGATACGCAGTATTTT
TRBJ1-2,TRBV28,.,.,CASSLSVRGYTF,TGTGCCAGCAGTTTGTCCGTTCGTGGCTACACCTTC
TRBJ1-5,TRBV25-1,.,.,CASSEWGGHQPQHF,TGTGCCAGCAGTGAATGGGGGGGCCATCAGCCCCAGCATTTT
TRBJ2-7,TRBV5-1,TRBD2,.,CASSQGLDYEQYF,TGCGCCAGCAGCCAGGGACTAGACTACGAGCAGTACTTC
TRBJ2-7,TRBV5-4,.,.,CASSFITDSSYEQYF,TGTGCCAGCAGCTTTATCACGGACAGCTCCTACGAGCAGTACTTC
TRBJ2-7,TRBV30,TRBD1,.,CAWSVGTGAYEQYF,TGTGCCTGGAGTGTCGGGACAGGGGCGTACGAGCAGTACTTC
TRBJ1-6,TRBV27,.,.,CASSAIHSDSPLHF,TGTGCCAGCAGTGCCATTCACAGTGATTCACCCCTCCACTTT
TRBJ1-6,TRBV5-1,.,few,CASSLAPDSISYNSPLHF,TGCGCCAGCAGCTTGGCCCCGGACAGTATCTCCTATAATTCACCCCTCCACTTT
TRBJ1-3,TRBV6-1,.,.,CASSDARGNTIYF,TGTGCCAGCAGTGACGCGAGAGGAAACACCATATATTTT
TRBJ1-5,TRBV5-1,.,once,CASSLERVRLNQPQHF,TGCGCCAGCAGCTTGGAGCGGGTGCGCCTCAATCAGCCCCAGCATTTT
TRBJ2-5,TRBV28,TRBD2,.,CASSQSGGAETQYF,TGTGCCAGCAGCCAGAGCGGGGGGGCGGAGACCCAGTACTTC